This TCR beta chain was found in a study of cytomegalovirus exposure and HLA in healthy donors. Whole-study results and caveats: As a later analysis showed, several of the most significant clusters appeared to be linked to common viral pathogens.

Germline trimming cut 1 base from V and 5 bases from J; bases unmatched to any gene: 10. The CDR3 has 16 amino acids. CDR1 is MNHGY and CDR2 is SVAAGI in the germline V gene. Donors had nominal health at sampling but likely had unrecorded immune exposures. Worth noting for this clone: The antigen is not known.

The PCR made use of 60 Vbeta and 13 Jbeta primers. Sequenced by immunoSEQ multiplex PCR; TCRdb stores in-frame clones only, minus some. This repertoire comprises about 160,000 clones; its ten largest clones make up roughly 1.9%. The TCR comes from a man aged 25-45 years in good health and CMV-seronegative. This chain joins TRBV6-9 and TRBJ2-5; 7 positions agree with TRBD2. The sample comprised PBMCs. The CDR3 DNA is TGTGCCAGCAGTTATTGCACACGGGGGGAATGGGAGACCCAGTACTTC. Translated, it gives CASSYCTRGEWETQYF.